These 5 T cell receptor beta chains were all obtained from the same sample, sequenced in a study of T cells in Graves' hyperthyroidism and ophthalmopathy. Researchers took RNA transcripts and amplified the TCR beta CDR3 regions from them. The HTBI set primed first-round TCR CDR3 RT-PCR. In TCRdb, the multiplex PCR reads were re-called with MiXCR into one record per CDR3 protein. The repertoire has about 290,000 distinct CDR3 sequences, about an eighth of them found once; the top ten carry about 8%. Sequenced: blood. These receptors were taken from a woman in her 30s with Graves' hyperthyroidism that later progressed to Graves' ophthalmopathy.

This clonotype was detected ten times or more. V and J are TRBV7-2 and TRBJ2-1; TRBD1 or TRBD2 may be the D gene (5 bases each). The V gene's germline CDR1 is SGHTA and CDR2 FQGNSA. Trimming cost V 4 bases and J 0 bases, with 16 bases left between them. This CDR3 has 17 amino acids. The CDR3 spells CASSSLRGQDSYNEQFF. CDR3 DNA: TGTGCCAGCAGCTCCCTGAGGGGCCAAGACTCCTACAATGAGCAGTTCTTC.

This clonotype was seen ten or more times. V usage is TRBV18 and J usage is TRBJ1-5, with 7 bases matching TRBD1. Germline CDR1 reads KGHSH; CDR2 reads LQKENI. The V gene end was trimmed by 0 bases and the J gene end by 5 bases; junction bases not matched to a gene: 1. The CDR3 loop spans 14 amino acids. CDR3 amino acids: CASSPPGGYQPQHF. Written as DNA, the CDR3 is TGTGCCAGCTCACCACCAGGGGGCTATCAGCCCCAGCATTTT.

Details on this clonotype: It may be a read error: a sequence one base away is much more abundant. This chain joins TRBV20-1 and TRBJ2-1; D unclear. Germline V gives CDR1 DFQATT, CDR2 SNEGSKA (reference sequence). The CDR3 totals 13 residues. V was cut by 2 bases and J by 3 bases, with 8 bases left in between. CDR3 sequence (DNA): TGCAGTGCTAGACACCCCCGCTACAATGAGCAGTTCTTC. It specifies CSARHPRYNEQFF.

The CDR3 DNA follows: TGCGCCAGCAGCCAAGACAGGGACAGGGGGCCATCTGGATCCTACAATGAGCAGTTCTTC. Protein sequence: CASSQDRDRGPSGSYNEQFF. This chain links TRBV4-3 with TRBJ2-1, with TRBD1 matching 12 bases. The germline V gene has CDR1 LGHNA and CDR2 YSLEER. The trim removed 0 bases at V and 1 base at J, leaving 10 bases unmatched. The CDR3 contains 20 residues.

This clonotype was picked up a small number of times. The chain carries TRBV7-6 and TRBJ2-7; a possible D gene is TRBD1 (6 bases). Germline assignment: CDR1 SGHVS and CDR2 FNYEAQ. The germline V and J ends were trimmed by 5 bases and 1 base, with 15 bases remaining between them. This CDR3 is built from 15 residues. CDR3: CASSQTGGISYEQYF. For the CDR3, the DNA is TGTGCCAGCAGCCAGACAGGTGGGATATCCTACGAGCAGTACTTC. The full variable domain, with the rest looked up from reference TRBV7-6 and TRBJ2-7, is GAGVSQSPRYKVTKRGQDVALRCDPISGHVSLYWYRQALGQGPEFLTYFNYEAQQDKSGLPNDRFSAERPEGSISTLTIQRTEQRDSAMYRCASSQTGGISYEQYFGPGTRLTVT.